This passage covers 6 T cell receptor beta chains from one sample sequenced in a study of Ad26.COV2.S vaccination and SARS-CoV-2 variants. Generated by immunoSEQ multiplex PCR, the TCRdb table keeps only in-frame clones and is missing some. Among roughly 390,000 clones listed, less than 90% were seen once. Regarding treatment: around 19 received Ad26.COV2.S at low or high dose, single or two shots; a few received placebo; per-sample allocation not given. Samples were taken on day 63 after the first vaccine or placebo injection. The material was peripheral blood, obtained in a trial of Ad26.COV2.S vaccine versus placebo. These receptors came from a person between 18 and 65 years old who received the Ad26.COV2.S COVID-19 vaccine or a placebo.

CDR3 sequence reads: CASSLGGRNEQFF. The CDR3 DNA sequence: TGTGCCAGCAGTTTAGGGGGGCGCAATGAGCAGTTCTTC. This chain connects TRBV28 to TRBJ2-1; TRBD1 or TRBD2 may be the D gene (6 bases each). Trimming stripped 2 bases from V and 6 bases from J, with 8 bases between. Germline CDR1 reads MDHEN; CDR2 reads SYDVKM. CDR3 length equals 13 residues.

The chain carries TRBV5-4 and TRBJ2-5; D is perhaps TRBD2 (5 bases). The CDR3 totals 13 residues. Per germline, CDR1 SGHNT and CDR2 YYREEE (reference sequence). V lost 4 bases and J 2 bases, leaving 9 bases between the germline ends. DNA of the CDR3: TGTGCCAGCAGCCGGACTCTACAAGAGACCCAGTACTTC. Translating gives CASSRTLQETQYF. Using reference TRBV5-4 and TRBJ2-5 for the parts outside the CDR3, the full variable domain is ETGVTQSPTHLIKTRGQQVTLRCSSQSGHNTVSWYQQALGQGPQFIFQYYREEENGRGNFPPRFSGLQFPNYSSELNVNALELDDSALYLCASSRTLQETQYFGPGTRLLVL.

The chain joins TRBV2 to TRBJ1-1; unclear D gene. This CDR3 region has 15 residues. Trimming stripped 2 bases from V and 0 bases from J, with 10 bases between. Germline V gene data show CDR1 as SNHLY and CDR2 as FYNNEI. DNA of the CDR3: TGTGCCAGCAGTGAACGGGCCCAATTGAACACTGAAGCTTTCTTT. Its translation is CASSERAQLNTEAFF.

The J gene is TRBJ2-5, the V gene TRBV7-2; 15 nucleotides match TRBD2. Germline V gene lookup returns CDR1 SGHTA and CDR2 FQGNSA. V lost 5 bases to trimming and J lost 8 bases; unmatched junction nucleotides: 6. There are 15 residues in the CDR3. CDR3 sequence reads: CASSLGLAGGRTQYF. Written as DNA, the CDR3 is TGTGCCAGCAGCCTCGGACTAGCGGGGGGGCGAACCCAGTACTTC. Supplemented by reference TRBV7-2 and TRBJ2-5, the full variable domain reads GAGVSQSPSNKVTEKGKDVELRCDPISGHTALYWYRQSLGQGLEFLIYFQGNSAPDKSGLPSDRFSAERTGGSVSTLTIQRTQQEDSAVYLCASSLGLAGGRTQYFGPGTRLLVL.

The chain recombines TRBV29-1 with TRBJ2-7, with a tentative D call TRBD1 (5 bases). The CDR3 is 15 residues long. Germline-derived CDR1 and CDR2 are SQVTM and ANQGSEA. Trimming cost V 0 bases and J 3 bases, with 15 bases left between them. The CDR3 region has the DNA TGCAGCGTTGAAGATCCTGGGGCAGAAGACTACGAGCAGTACTTC. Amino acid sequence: CSVEDPGAEDYEQYF.

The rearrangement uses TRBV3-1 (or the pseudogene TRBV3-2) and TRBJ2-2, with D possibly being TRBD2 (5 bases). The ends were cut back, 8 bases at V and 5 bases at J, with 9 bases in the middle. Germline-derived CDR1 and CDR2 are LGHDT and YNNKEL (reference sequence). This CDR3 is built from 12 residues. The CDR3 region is CASGRGTGELFF. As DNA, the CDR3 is TGTGCCAGCGGTCGGGGAACCGGGGAGCTGTTTTTT.